This TCR beta chain was captured in a study of CD8 T cells in Susac syndrome. Overall study findings and caveats: Individuals included in the TCR sequencing and HLA analysis were acknowledged by the study to be relatively few in number.

CD8+ and CD4+ T cells from blood underwent TCR beta sequencing, which was carried out in a high-throughput format. Stable or active relapsing-remitting multiple sclerosis, untreated and meeting revised McDonald criteria, defined the controls. Germline V gene data show CDR1 as SEHNR and CDR2 as FQNEAQ (reference sequence). With 0 bases removed from V and 2 bases from J, the gap between germline ends came to 13 bases. This CDR3 spans 17 amino acids. With random hexamers, reverse transcription was performed on about 0.5 to 1 ug of RNA. Amplification of the TCR beta CDR3 was carried out by immunoSEQ multiplex PCR, which spanned a total of 54 Vbeta and 13 Jbeta segments. TCRdb reprocessed the immunoSEQ multiplex PCR reads with MiXCR, giving one entry per CDR3 protein. The sample has some 220,000 distinct CDR3 sequences, roughly 96% seen once. Note on this clonotype: Its specificity is unknown.

The chain is built from TRBV7-9 and TRBJ1-4; D is possibly TRBD1 (6 bases). The receptor was isolated from a human donor with multiple sclerosis. The sample was CD4+ T cells from PBMCs. The CDR3 protein is CASSLASTGITNEKLFF. CDR3 DNA sequence: TGTGCCAGCAGCTTAGCCAGTACAGGGATCACTAATGAAAAACTGTTTTTT.